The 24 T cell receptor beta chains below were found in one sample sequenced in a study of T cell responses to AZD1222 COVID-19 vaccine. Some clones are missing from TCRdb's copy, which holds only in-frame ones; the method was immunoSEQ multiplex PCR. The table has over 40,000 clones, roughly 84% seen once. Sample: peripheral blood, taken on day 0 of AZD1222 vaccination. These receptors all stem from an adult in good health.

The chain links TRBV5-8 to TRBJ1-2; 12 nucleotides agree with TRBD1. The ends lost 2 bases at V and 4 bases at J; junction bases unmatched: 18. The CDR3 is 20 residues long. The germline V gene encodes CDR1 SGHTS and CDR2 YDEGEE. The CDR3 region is CASSFFGGQGASPSVYGYTF. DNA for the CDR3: TGTGCCAGCAGCTTCTTTGGGGGACAGGGGGCGAGCCCCTCTGTCTATGGCTACACCTTC.

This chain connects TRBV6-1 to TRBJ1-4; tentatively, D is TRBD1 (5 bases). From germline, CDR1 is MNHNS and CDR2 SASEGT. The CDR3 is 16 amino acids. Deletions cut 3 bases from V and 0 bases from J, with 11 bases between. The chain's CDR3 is CASSDGHFATNEKLFF. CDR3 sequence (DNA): TGTGCCAGCAGTGATGGACATTTTGCAACTAATGAAAAACTGTTTTTT.

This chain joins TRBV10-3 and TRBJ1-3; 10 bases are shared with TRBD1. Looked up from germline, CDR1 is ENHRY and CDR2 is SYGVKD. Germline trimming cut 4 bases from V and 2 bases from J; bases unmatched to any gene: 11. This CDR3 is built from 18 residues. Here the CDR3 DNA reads TGTGCCATCAGTGGTCCGGGACAGGGGATTTTACCTGGAAACACCATATATTTT. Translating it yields CAISGPGQGILPGNTIYF.

In DNA, the CDR3 is TGTGCTAGGGTAGGCGGGAGCTCCTACAATGAGCAGTTCTTC. As protein: CARVGGSSYNEQFF. V gene TRBV12-5 combines with J gene TRBJ2-1, with TRBD2 matching over 7 bases. Germline V gives CDR1 LGHNT, CDR2 FRNRAP. J gave up 0 bases and V 9 bases, and 5 bases lay outside the gene matches. There are 14 residues in the CDR3.

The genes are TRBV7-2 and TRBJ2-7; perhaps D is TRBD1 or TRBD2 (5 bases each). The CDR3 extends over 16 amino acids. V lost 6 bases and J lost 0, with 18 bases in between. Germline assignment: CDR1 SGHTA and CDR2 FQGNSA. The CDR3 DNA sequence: TGTGCCAGCAGACTCACCGGGACCCCGAGCTCCTACGAGCAGTACTTC. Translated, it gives CASRLTGTPSSYEQYF.

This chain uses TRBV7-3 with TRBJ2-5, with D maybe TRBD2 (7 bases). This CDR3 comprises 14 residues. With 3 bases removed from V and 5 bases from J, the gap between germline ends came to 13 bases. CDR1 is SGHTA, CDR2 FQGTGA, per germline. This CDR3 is CASSFGGLGETQYF. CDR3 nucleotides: TGTGCCAGCAGCTTCGGGGGGCTCGGCGAGACCCAGTACTTC.

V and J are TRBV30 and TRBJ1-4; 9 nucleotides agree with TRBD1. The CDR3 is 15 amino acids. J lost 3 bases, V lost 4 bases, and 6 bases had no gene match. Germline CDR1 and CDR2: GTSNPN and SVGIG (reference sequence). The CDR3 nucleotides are TGTGCCTGGACCGCACGACAGGGGGCTAATGAAAAACTGTTTTTT. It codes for CAWTARQGANEKLFF. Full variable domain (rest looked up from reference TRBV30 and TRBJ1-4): SQTIHQWPATLVQPVGSPLSLECTVEGTSNPNLYWYRQAAGRGLQLLFYSVGIGQISSEVPQNLSASRPQDRQFILSSKKLLLSDSGFYLCAWTARQGANEKLFFGSGTQLSVL.

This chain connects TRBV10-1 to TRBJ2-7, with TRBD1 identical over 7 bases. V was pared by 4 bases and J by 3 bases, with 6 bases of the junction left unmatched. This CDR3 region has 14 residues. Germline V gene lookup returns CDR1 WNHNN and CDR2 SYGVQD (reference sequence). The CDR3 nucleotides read TGCGCCAGCAGTGGAAGGGACAGCCGCTACGAGCAGTACTTC. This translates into CASSGRDSRYEQYF.

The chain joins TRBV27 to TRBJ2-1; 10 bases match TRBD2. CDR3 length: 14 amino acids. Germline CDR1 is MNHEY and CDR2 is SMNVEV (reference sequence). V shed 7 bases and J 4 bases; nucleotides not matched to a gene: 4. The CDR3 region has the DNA TGTGCCAGCACCACTAGCGGGGATTACAATGAGCAGTTCTTC. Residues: CASTTSGDYNEQFF.

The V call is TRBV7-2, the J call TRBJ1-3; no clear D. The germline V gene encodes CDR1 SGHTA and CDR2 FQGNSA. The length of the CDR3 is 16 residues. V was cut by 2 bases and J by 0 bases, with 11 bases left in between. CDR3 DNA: TGTGCCAGCAGCTTAACACGGGCGAGCTCTGGAAACACCATATATTTT. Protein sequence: CASSLTRASSGNTIYF.

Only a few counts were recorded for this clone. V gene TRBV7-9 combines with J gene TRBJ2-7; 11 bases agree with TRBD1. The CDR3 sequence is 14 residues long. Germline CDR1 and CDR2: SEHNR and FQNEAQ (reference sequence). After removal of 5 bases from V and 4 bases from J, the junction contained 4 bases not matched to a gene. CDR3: CASSRDRGRYEQYF. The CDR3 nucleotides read TGTGCCAGCAGCCGGGACAGGGGGAGGTACGAGCAGTACTTC.

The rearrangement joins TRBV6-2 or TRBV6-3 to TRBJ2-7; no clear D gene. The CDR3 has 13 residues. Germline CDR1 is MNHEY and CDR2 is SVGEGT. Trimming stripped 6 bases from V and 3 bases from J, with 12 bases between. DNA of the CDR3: TGTGCCAGCAGCCTTGACGAACGCTACGAGCAGTACTTC. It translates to CASSLDERYEQYF.

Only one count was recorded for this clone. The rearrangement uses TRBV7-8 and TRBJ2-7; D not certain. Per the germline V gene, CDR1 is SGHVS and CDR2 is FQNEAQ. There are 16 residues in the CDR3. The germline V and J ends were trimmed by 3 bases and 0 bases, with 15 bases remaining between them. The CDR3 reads CASSFYDPLSSYEQYF. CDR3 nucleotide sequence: TGTGCCAGCAGCTTTTACGACCCTTTAAGCTCCTACGAGCAGTACTTC.

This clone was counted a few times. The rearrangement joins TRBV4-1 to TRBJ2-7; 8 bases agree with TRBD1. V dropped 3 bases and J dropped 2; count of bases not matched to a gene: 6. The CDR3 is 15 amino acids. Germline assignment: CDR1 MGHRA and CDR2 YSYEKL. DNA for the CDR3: TGCGCCAGCAGCCAGCCGGACAGGGATACCTACGAGCAGTACTTC. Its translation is CASSQPDRDTYEQYF.

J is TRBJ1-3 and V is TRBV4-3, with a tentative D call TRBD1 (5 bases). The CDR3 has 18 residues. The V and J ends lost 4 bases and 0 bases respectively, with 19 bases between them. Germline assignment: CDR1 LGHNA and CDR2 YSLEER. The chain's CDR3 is CASSLDPYRRLSGNTIYF. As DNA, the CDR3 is TGCGCCAGCAGCCTCGACCCCTACAGGCGACTCTCTGGAAACACCATATATTTT.

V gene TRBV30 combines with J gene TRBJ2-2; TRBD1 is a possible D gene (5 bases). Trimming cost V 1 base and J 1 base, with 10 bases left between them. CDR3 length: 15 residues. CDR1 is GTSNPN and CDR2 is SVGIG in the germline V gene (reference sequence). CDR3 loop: CAWSGGRVNTGELFF. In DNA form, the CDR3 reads TGTGCCTGGAGTGGCGGCAGGGTGAACACCGGGGAGCTGTTTTTT.

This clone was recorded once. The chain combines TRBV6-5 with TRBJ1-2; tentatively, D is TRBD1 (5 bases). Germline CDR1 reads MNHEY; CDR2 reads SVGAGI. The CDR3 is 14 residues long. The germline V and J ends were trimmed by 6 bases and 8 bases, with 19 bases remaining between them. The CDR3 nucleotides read TGTGCCAGCAGCACCGCCGCAGGGCAGACGGGCTACACCTTC. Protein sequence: CASSTAAGQTGYTF.

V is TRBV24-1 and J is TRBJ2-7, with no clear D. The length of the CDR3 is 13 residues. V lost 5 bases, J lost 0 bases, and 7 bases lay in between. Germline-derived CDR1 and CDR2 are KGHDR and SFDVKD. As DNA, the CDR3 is TGTGCCACCAGTGGGTTCGACTCCTACGAGCAGTACTTC. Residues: CATSGFDSYEQYF.

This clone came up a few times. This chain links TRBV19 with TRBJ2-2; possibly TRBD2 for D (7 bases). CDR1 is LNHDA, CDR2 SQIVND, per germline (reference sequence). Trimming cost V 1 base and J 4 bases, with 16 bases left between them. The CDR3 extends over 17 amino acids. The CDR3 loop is CASSIVGGALGTGELFF. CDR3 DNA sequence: TGTGCCAGTAGTATAGTGGGGGGGGCGCTCGGCACCGGGGAGCTGTTTTTT.

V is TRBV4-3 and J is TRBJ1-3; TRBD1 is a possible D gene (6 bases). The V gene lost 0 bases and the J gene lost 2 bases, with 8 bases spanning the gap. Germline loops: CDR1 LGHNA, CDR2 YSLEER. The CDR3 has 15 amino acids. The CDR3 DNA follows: TGCGCCAGCAGCCAAGAAAGGACAGCTGGAAACACCATATATTTT. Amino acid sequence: CASSQERTAGNTIYF.

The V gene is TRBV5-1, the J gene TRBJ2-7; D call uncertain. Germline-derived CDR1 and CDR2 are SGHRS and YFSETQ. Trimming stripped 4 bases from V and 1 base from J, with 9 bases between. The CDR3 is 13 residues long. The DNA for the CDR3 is TGCGCCAGCAGCGACCTGATATCCTACGAGCAGTACTTC. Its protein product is CASSDLISYEQYF.

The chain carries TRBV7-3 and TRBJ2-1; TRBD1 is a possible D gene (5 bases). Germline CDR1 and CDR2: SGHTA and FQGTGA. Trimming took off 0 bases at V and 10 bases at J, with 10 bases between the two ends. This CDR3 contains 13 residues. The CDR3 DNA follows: TGTGCCAGCAGCTTAACGTCCCACAGGGAGCAGTTCTTC. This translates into CASSLTSHREQFF.

CDR3 protein: CASSQRDSGYEQYF. CDR3 coding DNA: TGTGCCAGCAGCCAACGGGACTCAGGGTACGAGCAGTACTTC. This chain joins TRBV4-2 and TRBJ2-7; weak D call: TRBD2 (6 bases). CDR3 length: 14 residues. The ends were cut back, 2 bases at V and 4 bases at J, with 12 bases in the middle. In germline, CDR1 is LGHNA, CDR2 YNFKEQ.

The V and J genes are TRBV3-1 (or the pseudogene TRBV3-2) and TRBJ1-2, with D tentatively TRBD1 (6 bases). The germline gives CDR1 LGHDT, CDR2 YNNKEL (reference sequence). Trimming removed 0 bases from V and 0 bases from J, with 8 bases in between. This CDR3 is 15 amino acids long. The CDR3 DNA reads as TGTGCCAGCAGCCAAGAGGGGGCTGCTAACTATGGCTACACCTTC. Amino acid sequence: CASSQEGAANYGYTF.